One T cell receptor (beta chain) is described in this entry. Its antigen is undetermined. The data derive from a study of cytomegalovirus exposure and HLA in healthy donors. Study information: Unique TCR beta sequences numbering some 110 million came from 150 million to 200 million T cells in an earlier analysis.

Findings and limits, study-wide: CMV antigen specificity was confirmed in vitro for three CMV-associated chains.

13 Jbeta primers and 60 Vbeta primers were used for the PCR. Only in-frame clones appear in the TCRdb table, and some are missing; sequencing was by immunoSEQ multiplex PCR. The sample has about 190,000 clones; roughly 90% are singletons. Germline V gives CDR1 MDHEN, CDR2 SYDVKM. Germline trimming cut 6 bases from V and 9 bases from J; bases unmatched to any gene: 17. The CDR3 runs 15 residues. The sequence was obtained from a woman aged 25-40 years in good health and CMV-seronegative. The chain combines TRBV28 with TRBJ2-7, with 7 bases identical to TRBD1. Sequenced: PBMCs. The CDR3 DNA is TGTGCCAGCAGACCCTTCGGACAGGAACTTGGGGGGCAGTACTTC. Amino acids: CASRPFGQELGGQYF.